This T cell receptor (beta chain) was identified during a study of T cells in Graves' hyperthyroidism and ophthalmopathy. Study information: Peripheral blood was obtained at initial diagnosis, preceding any treatment.

Amplified TCR beta CDR3 regions derived from RNA transcripts. With the HTBI primer set, the TCR CDR3 went through a first round of RT-PCR. TCRdb used MiXCR to reprocess the multiplex PCR reads, holding one entry per CDR3 protein. The sample has over 400,000 distinct CDR3 sequences, roughly 14% seen once. CDR3 length: 17 residues. Trimming took 5 bases from V and 8 from J; bases not matched to a gene: 19. From germline, CDR1 is SGHVS and CDR2 FNYEAQ. This sequence joins TRBV7-6 and TRBJ2-7, with 9 bases lining up with TRBD2. This TCR came from a man between 18 and 29 years old with Graves' ophthalmopathy. Sequencing used blood. The CDR3 nucleotides read TGTGCCAGCAGCCCCAACCGGCGGGGGGGCCTCTCCAATAAGCAGTACTTC. Its translation is CASSPNRRGGLSNKQYF.